A few counts support the clone carrying this T cell receptor (beta chain). The antigen remains unidentified. This entry comes from a study of T-cell memory formation after mild COVID-19. Whole-study results and caveats: Several responding clones turned up in pre-infection memory, indicating that cross-reactive memory may have taken part.

The CDR3 spans 16 residues. Per the germline V gene, CDR1 is MNHEY and CDR2 is SVGEGT. V lost 0 bases to trimming and J lost 5 bases; unmatched junction nucleotides: 6. One entry per CDR3 protein results from TCRdb running MiXCR on the 5' RACE reads. This table has roughly 150,000 distinct CDR3 sequences, under 30% appearing once. Sequenced material: PBMCs or a T cell subset sorted from them (not recorded which). The chain couples TRBV6-2 or TRBV6-3 to TRBJ2-1; 8 bases map to TRBD1. The sequence derives from an adult woman who had mild COVID-19 (a few samples of this study predate the infection). Cell type and time point are not known. CDR3 nucleotides: TGTGCCAGCAGTTACTCGCTATCGGGACAGGACAATGAGCAGTTCTTC. Amino acid sequence: CASSYSLSGQDNEQFF.